The 21 T cell receptor beta chains below were found in one sample sequenced in a study of vaccination and CD4 T cells after COVID-19. No cognate antigen is known for these TCRs. Cultured CD4+ T cell DNA was sequenced using the Oncomine TCR Beta short-read assay. TCRdb processed the PCR reads anew with MiXCR; each CDR3 protein has one entry. The sample carries about 18,000 distinct CDR3 sequences, approximately 78% recorded once. Treatment reported: roughly 10-day PBMC culture with coronavirus spike peptide pools or control peptides (ViraFEST assay). Sequenced material: CD4+ T cells from blood, cultured in vitro, taken after SARS-CoV-2 vaccination. These receptors came from a human donor who received a COVID-19 vaccine.

The chain combines TRBV7-8 with TRBJ1-1; D gene ambiguous. The germline V and J ends were trimmed by 1 base and 5 bases, with 8 bases remaining between them. The CDR3 runs 13 residues. The V gene's germline CDR1 is SGHVS and CDR2 FQNEAQ. The CDR3 sequence: CASSLGKGTEAFF. The CDR3 nucleotides are TGTGCCAGCAGCTTAGGGAAAGGGACTGAAGCTTTCTTT.

The chain has TRBV6-1 and TRBJ2-3; 11 bases match TRBD1. After removal of 5 bases from V and 7 bases from J, the junction contained 8 bases not matched to a gene. From germline, CDR1 is MNHNS and CDR2 SASEGT. This CDR3 has 15 residues. The CDR3 spells CASSTLGQGANTQYF. The DNA of the CDR3 is TGTGCCAGCAGTACCCTAGGACAGGGGGCAAATACGCAGTATTTT.

The chain couples TRBV27 to TRBJ2-7; 9 positions match TRBD1. Germline V CDR1 and CDR2: MNHEY, SMNVEV (reference sequence). This CDR3 has 14 residues. V dropped 10 bases and J dropped 2; count of bases not matched to a gene: 9. CDR3 nucleotide sequence: TGTGCCACCACCTCGAGGACAGGGGCCTACGAGCAGTACTTC. Translation: CATTSRTGAYEQYF.

The chain links TRBV24-1 to TRBJ1-5, with 7 nucleotides matching TRBD1. This CDR3 has 18 amino acids. V lost 4 bases, J lost 1 base, and 12 bases stayed unmatched. Germline assignment: CDR1 KGHDR and CDR2 SFDVKD. CDR3 bases: TGTGCCACCAGTGAAGCAATAAGACAGGGAGCAAGCAATCAGCCCCAGCATTTT. Its protein is CATSEAIRQGASNQPQHF.

The V gene is TRBV20-1, the J gene TRBJ2-3, with D hard to call. Germline V gene sequence: CDR1 DFQATT, CDR2 SNEGSKA (reference sequence). The CDR3 consists of 13 residues. Trimming stripped 3 bases from V and 2 bases from J, with 9 bases between. The CDR3 reads CSASQPVTDTQYF. The CDR3 nucleotides are TGCAGTGCTAGTCAACCCGTCACAGATACGCAGTATTTT.

This chain joins TRBV2 and TRBJ2-2, with 7 bases that match TRBD2. The CDR3 sequence is 14 residues long. Germline values: CDR1 SNHLY, CDR2 FYNNEI. Trimming removed 8 bases from V and 5 bases from J; junction bases left unmatched: 8. CDR3 protein: CASVKRGSTGELFF. The CDR3 nucleotides are TGTGCCAGCGTAAAGCGGGGAAGTACCGGGGAGCTGTTTTTT.

The chain employs TRBV15 and TRBJ2-1; TRBD2 agrees at 9 bases. The length of the CDR3 is 16 residues. Germline V lookup: CDR1 LNHNV, CDR2 YYDKDF (reference sequence). With 0 bases clipped from V and 4 bases from J, the junction kept 4 bases outside the gene matches. CDR3 coding DNA: TGTGCCACCAGCAGAGATGCGGGGGGGCAATACAATGAGCAGTTCTTC. It translates to CATSRDAGGQYNEQFF.

This chain connects TRBV30 to TRBJ2-5; D gene ambiguous. The V end lost 2 bases, the J end lost 1 base, and 8 bases lay between the germline ends. The CDR3 is 13 residues long. Per the germline V gene, CDR1 is GTSNPN and CDR2 is SVGIG (reference sequence). The CDR3 coding sequence is TGTGCCTGGAGTACGCCAGTCCAAGAGACCCAGTACTTC. Its translation is CAWSTPVQETQYF.

The V call is TRBV2, the J call TRBJ1-4, with D possibly TRBD1 on 6 matching bases. Per germline, CDR1 SNHLY and CDR2 FYNNEI. The CDR3 is made up of 13 amino acids. Trimming cost V 3 bases and J 8 bases, with 10 bases left between them. As DNA, the CDR3 is TGTGCCAGCAGTGACGAGGGGGGGGAAAAACTGTTTTTT. Translated: CASSDEGGEKLFF.

The CDR3 reads CASSTGVHSPLHF. The DNA of the CDR3 is TGTGCCAGCAGTACAGGGGTTCATTCACCCCTCCACTTT. J is TRBJ1-6 and V is TRBV6-1; 7 bases are shared with TRBD1. The CDR3 length is 13 residues. CDR1 and CDR2 from the germline V gene are MNHNS and SASEGT. V shed 5 bases, J shed 8 bases, and the junction held 3 bases outside the gene matches.

The V and J genes are TRBV7-3 and TRBJ2-2; D possibly uses TRBD1 or TRBD2 (5 bases each). The germline V and J ends were trimmed by 6 bases and 1 base, with 21 bases remaining between them. The CDR3 extends over 18 amino acids. In germline, CDR1 is SGHTA, CDR2 FQGTGA. The CDR3 loop reads CASSSRTRGVRNTGELFF. The CDR3 DNA sequence: TGTGCCAGCAGTTCGAGGACCCGAGGGGTTCGGAACACCGGGGAGCTGTTTTTT.

The genes are TRBV7-2 and TRBJ2-3; D remains unclear. Trimming removed 2 bases from V and 6 bases from J, with 3 bases in between. Germline V gene sequence: CDR1 SGHTA, CDR2 FQGNSA. The CDR3 extends over 11 amino acids. The CDR3 nucleotides are TGTGCCAGCAGCTTATCGGATACGCAGTATTTT. Amino acids: CASSLSDTQYF.

The J gene is TRBJ1-1, the V gene TRBV11-3; 7 nucleotides agree with TRBD1. The CDR3 contains 13 residues. Germline V gene data show CDR1 as SGHNT and CDR2 as YENEEA. J gave up 7 bases and V 5 bases, and 7 bases lay outside the gene matches. DNA of the CDR3: TGTGCCAGCAGCATTGACAGGGCTGGTGAAGCTTTCTTT. Translating gives CASSIDRAGEAFF.

This chain uses TRBV6-1 with TRBJ2-3, with D tentatively TRBD2 (5 bases). Germline assignment: CDR1 MNHNS and CDR2 SASEGT. The V end lost 0 bases, the J end lost 2 bases, and 9 bases lay between the germline ends. The CDR3 contains 15 residues. This chain's CDR3 is CASSEARVDTDTQYF. CDR3 in DNA: TGTGCCAGCAGTGAAGCGAGGGTAGACACAGATACGCAGTATTTT.

This chain uses TRBV12-3 or TRBV12-4 with TRBJ2-5; D call uncertain. V lost 10 bases and J 1 base, leaving 16 bases between the germline ends. CDR3 size: 14 residues. The CDR3 region has the DNA TGTGCCATATCAAGCCCTACCCCCCAAGAGACCCAGTACTTC. It specifies CAISSPTPQETQYF.

J is TRBJ2-3 and V is TRBV27; D unclear. V was pared by 2 bases and J by 2 bases, with 14 bases between. CDR3 length: 16 amino acids. Germline-derived CDR1 and CDR2 are MNHEY and SMNVEV (reference sequence). CDR3 loop: CASSLAGPTITDTQYF. Written as DNA, the CDR3 is TGTGCCAGCAGTTTAGCCGGACCGACGATCACAGATACGCAGTATTTT.

This chain uses TRBV11-3 with TRBJ2-5, with 11 bases identical to TRBD1. V gave up 0 bases and J gave up 5 bases; unmatched junction bases: 2. Germline V gene data show CDR1 as SGHNT and CDR2 as YENEEA. This CDR3 contains 15 residues. CDR3 loop: CASSLDGQGAETQYF. As DNA, the CDR3 is TGTGCCAGCAGCTTAGATGGACAGGGGGCTGAGACCCAGTACTTC.

The gene calls are TRBV2 and TRBJ2-5, with D uncertain. CDR1 SNHLY and CDR2 FYNNEI come from the germline V gene. Trimming removed 10 bases at V and 5 bases at J, with 20 bases between. This CDR3 is 14 amino acids long. CDR3 in amino acids: CATPNYREGETQYF. For the CDR3, the DNA is TGTGCCACCCCCAACTATCGCGAAGGGGAGACCCAGTACTTC.

The chain uses TRBV7-9 and TRBJ1-6; D may be TRBD1 (5 bases). The CDR3 runs to 18 residues. Trimming shortened V by 1 base and J by 9 bases, and 22 bases separated the two germline ends. Per the germline V gene, CDR1 is SEHNR and CDR2 is FQNEAQ (reference sequence). The CDR3 is CASSLVVQGRMATSPLHF. CDR3 DNA sequence: TGTGCCAGCAGCTTAGTGGTCCAGGGCCGAATGGCCACTTCACCCCTCCACTTT.

V is TRBV6-1 and J is TRBJ2-2, with no clear D. The CDR3 consists of 14 residues. Trimming stripped 5 bases from V and 2 bases from J, with 9 bases between. Germline V gene lookup returns CDR1 MNHNS and CDR2 SASEGT. The CDR3 nucleotides read TGTGCCAGCAGTCAAAGACACAACACCGGGGAGCTGTTTTTT. Translation: CASSQRHNTGELFF.

The gene calls are TRBV20-1 and TRBJ1-5, with D unclear. The V end was cut by 5 bases, the J end by 2 bases, with 10 bases between. CDR1 and CDR2 (germline): DFQATT, SNEGSKA (reference sequence). This CDR3 is built from 13 residues. The CDR3 loop reads CSAVIGGNQPQHF. The CDR3 DNA reads as TGCAGTGCTGTGATTGGGGGCAATCAGCCCCAGCATTTT.